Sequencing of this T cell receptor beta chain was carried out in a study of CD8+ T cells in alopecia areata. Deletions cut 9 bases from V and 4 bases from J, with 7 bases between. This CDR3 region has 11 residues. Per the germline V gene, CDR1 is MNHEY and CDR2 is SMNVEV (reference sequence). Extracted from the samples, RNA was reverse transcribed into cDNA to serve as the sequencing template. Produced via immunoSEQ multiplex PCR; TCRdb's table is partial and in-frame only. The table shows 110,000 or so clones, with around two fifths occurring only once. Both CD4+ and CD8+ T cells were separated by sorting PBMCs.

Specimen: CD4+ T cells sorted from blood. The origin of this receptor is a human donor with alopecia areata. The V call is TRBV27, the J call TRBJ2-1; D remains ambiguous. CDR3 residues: CASWDYNEQFF. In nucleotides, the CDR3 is TGTGCCAGTTGGGATTACAATGAGCAGTTCTTC.